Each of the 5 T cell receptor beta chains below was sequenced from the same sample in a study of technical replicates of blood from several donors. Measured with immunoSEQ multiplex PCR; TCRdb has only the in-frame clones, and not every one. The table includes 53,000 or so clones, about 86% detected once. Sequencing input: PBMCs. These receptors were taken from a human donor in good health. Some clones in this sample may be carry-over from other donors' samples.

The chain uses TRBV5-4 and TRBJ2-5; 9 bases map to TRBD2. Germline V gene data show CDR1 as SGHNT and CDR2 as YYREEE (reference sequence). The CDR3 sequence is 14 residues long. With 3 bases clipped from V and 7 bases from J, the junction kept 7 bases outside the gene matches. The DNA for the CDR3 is TGTGCCAGCAGCTCGCCGGGACTAGCTGGGACCCAGTACTTC. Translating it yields CASSSPGLAGTQYF. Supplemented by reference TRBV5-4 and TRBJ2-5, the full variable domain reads ETGVTQSPTHLIKTRGQQVTLRCSSQSGHNTVSWYQQALGQGPQFIFQYYREEENGRGNFPPRFSGLQFPNYSSELNVNALELDDSALYLCASSSPGLAGTQYFGPGTRLLVL.

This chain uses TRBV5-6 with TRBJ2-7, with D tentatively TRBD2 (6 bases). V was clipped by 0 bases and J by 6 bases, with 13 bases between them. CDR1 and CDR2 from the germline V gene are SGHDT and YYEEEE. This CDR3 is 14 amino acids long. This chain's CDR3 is CASSLVERRAEQYF. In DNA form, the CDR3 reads TGTGCCAGCAGCTTGGTGGAACGGAGGGCCGAGCAGTACTTC.

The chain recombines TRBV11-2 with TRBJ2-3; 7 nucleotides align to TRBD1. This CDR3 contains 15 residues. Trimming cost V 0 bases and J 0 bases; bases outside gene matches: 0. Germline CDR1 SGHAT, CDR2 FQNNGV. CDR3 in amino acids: CASSLETGSTDTQYF. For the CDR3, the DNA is TGTGCCAGCAGCTTAGAGACAGGGAGCACAGATACGCAGTATTTT.

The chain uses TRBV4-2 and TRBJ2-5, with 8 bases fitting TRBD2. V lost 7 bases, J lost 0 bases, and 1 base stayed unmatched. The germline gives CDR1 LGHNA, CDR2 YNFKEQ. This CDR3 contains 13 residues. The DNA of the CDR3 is TGTGCCAGCAAACTAGCGGACCAAGAGACCCAGTACTTC. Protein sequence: CASKLADQETQYF.

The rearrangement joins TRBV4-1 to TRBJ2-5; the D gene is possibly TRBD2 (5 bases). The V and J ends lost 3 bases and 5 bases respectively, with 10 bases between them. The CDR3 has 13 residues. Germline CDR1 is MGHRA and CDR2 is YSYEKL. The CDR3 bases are TGCGCCAGCAGCCAGAGGGCCAGGGAGACCCAGTACTTC. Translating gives CASSQRARETQYF.